The source of this T cell receptor beta chain is a study of blood T cell repertoires in COVID-19. The wider study: COVID-19 samples collected from the United States, Italy and Spain covered acute and convalescent phases. Sample material is recorded as cDNA or gDNA derived from T cells, B-cell-depleted T cells, or PBMCs.

Trimming pared 8 bases from V and 3 bases from J, leaving 17 bases between. CDR1 is MDHEN, CDR2 SYDVKM, per germline. The CDR3 contains 14 residues. In the authors' workflow: Researchers report that nucleated cell counts were estimated from reference gene primer amplification. Profiled with immunoSEQ multiplex PCR; TCRdb holds only in-frame clones, not every one. The DNA was the basis for D and trimming; V, J and clone size are from that table. The sample holds around 220,000 clones, 75% to 90% seen once. The receptor was derived from a human donor in a cohort sampled during active COVID-19. The sample taken for sequencing was peripheral blood. This sequence joins TRBV28 and TRBJ2-7, with D possibly matching TRBD1 (6 bases). CDR3: CASGRRTDYYEQYF. The DNA of the CDR3 is TGTGCCAGCGGCCGCAGGACAGACTACTACGAGCAGTACTTC.